Described below is a single T cell receptor beta chain sequence and its context. Its target antigen remains unknown. It has no much larger one-base neighbor in the sample; base qualities were not kept. This record comes from a study of T cells in tumors after PD-1 blockade (dated by TCRdb to about 2019). About the investigation overall: Patients with prior checkpoint blockade, systemic immunosuppressant use, or recent radiotherapy or other anti-cancer therapy within 4 weeks were excluded. Pembrolizumab 200 mg every 3 weeks or cemiplimab 350 mg every 2 weeks was administered to patients. Ongoing daily vismodegib 150 mg was also given to a subset of patients during anti-PD-1 treatment. An average of around 110,000 TCR templates (range roughly 23,000-257,772) and roughly 37,000 unique clonotypes was obtained for peripheral blood samples. Using site-matched tumors from BCC or SCC patients sampled before and after anti-PD-1 therapy, the study carried out paired single-cell RNA and TCR sequencing. Bulk TCR sequencing was performed on roughly eleven peripheral blood samples from a handful of patients to compare blood and tumor clonotypes. RECIST version 1.1 was used to assess clinical response. Findings and caveats that apply to the study as a whole: The source of novel T cell clones was not identified, and lymphoid organs or rare unexpanded clones within the tumor or the tumor periphery could be included among the possible sources. Approximately 40% of the TCR clonotypes from tumors also showed up in blood, and some novel exhausted tumor clones were present in pre-treatment blood, which suggests peripheral recruitment.

The time point label, as the study defines it: after anti-PD-1 therapy. For bulk TCRbeta sequencing, genomic DNA was extracted from tumor biopsies or peripheral blood, and input amounts ranged from 616 ng to 6,004 ng. All patients had histologically proven advanced or metastatic basal or squamous cell carcinoma and were poor candidates for surgical resection. Of the roughly 10 patients making up the basal cell carcinoma cohort, roughly 8 underwent bulk tumor TCR sequencing. Deep TCRbeta sequencing was performed with the immunoSEQ platform. As for the original processing: Only productive rearrangements were exported from the immunoSEQ Analyzer for downstream analysis. Bulk TCRbeta clonotypes were assigned T cell phenotypes by matching to single-cell RNA+TCR-seq clones sharing the same TCRbeta sequence. Clone enrichment in tumor was computed as tumor frequency divided by PBMC frequency from bulk TCR sequencing. TCRs were grouped by GLIPH into specificity groups, defined as clusters of distinct TCRs likely recognizing common antigens via shared CDR3 motifs. Here the immuneACCESS table is served through TCRdb, limited to in-frame sequences with V and J called. Missing clones are a known gap in these copies; in checked studies unresolved V genes cover under half, and the rest lacks a known reason. V, J and clone size are taken as reported in that table, and D and trimming were inferred from the DNA itself. This sample has roughly 15,000 clones in its table, and over 75% of those were observed once. The top ten clonotypes cover 20% to 25% of the sample.

The CDR3 goes from the cysteine to the phenylalanine over 15 residues. The retained sequence is limited to the CDR3, 45 bases, with the frame set at the first base. CDR1 GTSNPN and CDR2 SVGIG were looked up in the germline V gene (reference sequence). The V end loses 0 bases and the J end loses 5 bases, and a stretch of 15 bases separates them. This material consisted of PBMCs, taken after anti-PD-1 treatment. This TCR was recovered from a human donor with basal cell carcinoma. Recombination joined TRBV30 with TRBJ2-3; D gene: possibly TRBD1, on 6 matching bases. The nucleotides read TGTGCCTGGAGTGTGGATAGAAGGGACAAAGATACGCAGTATTTT. It translates to CAWSVDRRDKDTQYF. The variable domain in full, with residues beyond the CDR3 obtained from the reference TRBV30 and TRBJ2-3 genes, is SQTIHQWPATLVQPVGSPLSLECTVEGTSNPNLYWYRQAAGRGLQLLFYSVGIGQISSEVPQNLSASRPQDRQFILSSKKLLLSDSGFYLCAWSVDRRDKDTQYFGPGTRLTVL.